The T cell receptor (beta chain) under discussion was sequenced for a study of CD8 T cells in Susac syndrome. TEMRA cells were FACS-enriched, unlike CD8+ and CD4+ T cells, which were negatively isolated. As to this clonotype: Its antigen is not known.

RNA in amounts of roughly 0.45 to 1 ug was reverse transcribed with random hexamers. The CDR3 of TCR beta was amplified by immunoSEQ multiplex PCR across 54 Vbeta and 13 Jbeta. Using its own MiXCR run on the immunoSEQ multiplex PCR reads, TCRdb lists one record per CDR3 protein. This sample has 250,000 to 300,000 distinct CDR3 sequences, with over 75% found just once. Overall study findings and caveats: The study conceded that relatively few individuals underwent its TCR sequencing and HLA analysis.

Germline assignment: CDR1 SEHNR and CDR2 FQNEAQ (reference sequence). The CDR3 consists of 12 residues. V lost 1 base to trimming and J lost 7 bases, with 2 bases between them. The rearrangement links TRBV7-9 to TRBJ1-6, with no clear D. This receptor was identified in a human donor with multiple sclerosis. The specimen was CD8+ T cells from PBMCs. The DNA for the CDR3 is TGTGCCAGCAGCTTAGAGAATTCACCCCTCCACTTT. It is translated as CASSLENSPLHF.